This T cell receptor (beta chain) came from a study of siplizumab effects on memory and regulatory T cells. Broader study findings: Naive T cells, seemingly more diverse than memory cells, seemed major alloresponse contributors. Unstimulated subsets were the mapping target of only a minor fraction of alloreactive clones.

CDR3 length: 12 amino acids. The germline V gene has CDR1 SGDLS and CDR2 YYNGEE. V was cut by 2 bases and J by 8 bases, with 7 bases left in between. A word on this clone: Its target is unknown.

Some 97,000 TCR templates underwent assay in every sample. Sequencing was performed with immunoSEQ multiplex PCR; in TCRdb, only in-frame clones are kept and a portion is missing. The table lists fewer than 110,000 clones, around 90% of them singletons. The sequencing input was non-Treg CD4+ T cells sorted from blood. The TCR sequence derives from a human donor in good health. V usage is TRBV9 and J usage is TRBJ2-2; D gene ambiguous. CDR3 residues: CASSVLGGELFF. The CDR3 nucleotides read TGTGCCAGCAGCGTCCTAGGTGGGGAGCTGTTTTTT.